These 3 T cell receptor beta chains originate from one sample sequenced in a study of CXCR3-negative and CXCR3-positive naive CD8 T cells. The TRB libraries of cDNA were built by UMI-labeled 5' RACE. TCRdb reworked the 5' RACE reads into one entry per CDR3 protein, no DNA. The sample has about 130,000 distinct CDR3 sequences. The specimen sequenced was naive CXCR3- CD8+ T cells from blood. Described subset: CD45RO-CCR7+CD27+CD95- naive CD8+ T cells lacking CXCR3 (TNR3-). These receptors all come from a human donor in good health. Some clones in this sample may be carry-over from other donors' samples.

This chain links TRBV7-2 with TRBJ2-3; checking the TCRdb D call of TRBD1 is not possible without DNA. This CDR3 has 17 residues. Germline CDR1 is SGHTA and CDR2 is FQGNSA. CDR3 amino acids: CASSFALAGGWTDTQYF.

The chain employs TRBV4-1 and TRBJ2-1; the D call of TRBD2 rests on TCRdb alone, since no DNA is present to check it. From germline, CDR1 is MGHRA and CDR2 YSYEKL. The CDR3 loop spans 18 amino acids. The CDR3 sequence: CASSRLLGLRSSYNEQFF.

The chain links TRBV6-5 to TRBJ2-7; the TCRdb call, TRBD1, lacks DNA for checking. There are 16 residues in the CDR3. The V gene's germline CDR1 is MNHEY and CDR2 SVGAGI. CDR3 sequence reads: CASSEFHRDRTYEQYF.